The 11 T cell receptor beta chains reported below all come from one sample, sequenced in a study of tissue T cells after allogeneic stem cell transplantation. The repertoire was sequenced with immunoSEQ multiplex PCR; TCRdb's copy has only in-frame clones and lacks some. Among about 7,500 clones listed, approximately 50% were seen once. Time point indicated: mouse harvest day 7 after allogeneic transplant. Each mouse received 10^7 T-cell-depleted marrow cells plus 10^6 splenic CD5+ T cells by tail vein. The sequencing sample was made of gut tissue. The receptors were gathered from a female BALB/c mouse given C57BL/6 T cells with graft-versus-host disease after an allogeneic hematopoietic cell transplant.

This clone was seen more than once but under ten times. Genes and germline come from the mouse. The read ends 1 residue before the CDR3 terminus; that terminus is restored from the germline J gene. This chain joins TRBV14 and TRBJ2-4; D unclear. Germline V gene data show CDR1 as SGHDT and CDR2 as FRDEAV. CDR3 length: 13 residues. V dropped 5 bases and J dropped 6 bases, with 13 bases sitting between them. The CDR3 reads CASSPAGMNTLYF. CDR3 bases read: TGTGCCAGCAGCCCCGCGGGGATGAACACCTTGTAC. The complete variable domain, with remaining parts taken from reference TRBV14 and TRBJ2-4, reads EAGVTQSPRYAVLQEGQAVSFWCDPISGHDTLYWYQQPRDQGPQLLVYFRDEAVIDNSQLPSDRFSAVRPKGTNSTLKIQSAKQGDTATYLCASSPAGMNTLYFGAGTRLSVL.

Of note for this clone: Gene names and germline refer to mouse. Read data end 1 residue before the CDR3 end; the end is taken from the germline J gene. The V call is TRBV16, the J call TRBJ1-1, with D unresolved. Germline V gene sequence: CDR1 SGHSA, CDR2 FRNQAP. CDR3 size: 12 residues. The V and J ends lost 3 bases and 2 bases respectively, with 4 bases between them. The chain's CDR3 is CASSFGNTEVFF. CDR3 bases read: TGTGCAAGCAGCTTCGGCAACACAGAAGTCTTC.

Concerning this clone: Genes and germline come from the mouse. The CDR3 end lies 1 residue beyond the end of the read and is filled in from the germline J gene. V gene TRBV20 combines with J gene TRBJ2-7, with 7 positions matching TRBD2. CDR1 GFQATS and CDR2 STVNSAI come from the germline V gene. The CDR3 has 16 residues. Unmatched junction bases numbered 8, after V lost 0 bases and J lost 0 bases. This CDR3 is CGARDRGGGSSYEQYF. The sequenced part of the CDR3 DNA is TGTGGTGCTAGGGATCGCGGGGGGGGGAGCTCCTATGAACAGTAC.

A word on this clone: Genes and germline are mouse. The read terminates 1 residue before the CDR3 end, so the remaining end is supplied by the germline J gene. This chain uses TRBV14 with TRBJ1-1, with unresolved D. With 2 bases removed from V and 1 base from J, the gap between germline ends came to 9 bases. The CDR3 is made up of 14 amino acids. Per germline, CDR1 SGHDT and CDR2 FRDEAV. This CDR3 is CASSFWGGNTEVFF. CDR3 bases read: TGTGCCAGCAGTTTTTGGGGAGGAAACACAGAAGTCTTC.

On this clone itself: The gene symbols are mouse symbols. The missing CDR3 end, 1 residue past where the read stops, is filled in from the germline J gene. The chain combines TRBV26 with TRBJ1-6; TRBD1 might be the D (6 bases). TRBJ1-6 is placed among ORFs of uncertain function. The CDR3 is 14 amino acids. Trimming stripped 4 bases from V and 5 bases from J, with 9 bases between. Germline CDR1 and CDR2: KGHPV and FQNQEV (reference sequence). The sequenced part of the CDR3 DNA is TGTGCCAGCAGTCGCGGACAGAATAATTCGCCCCTCTAC. Amino acids: CASSRGQNNSPLY. The entire CDR3 is CASSRGQNNSPLYF.

With regard to this clone: Gene and germline names: mouse. Read coverage stops 1 residue before the CDR3 terminus; the germline J gene supplies the remainder. The chain carries TRBV1 and TRBJ1-3; D might be TRBD1 (5 bases). Germline lookup yields CDR1 NSQYPW and CDR2 LRSPGD (reference sequence). This CDR3 spans 14 amino acids. The V and J ends lost 4 bases and 0 bases respectively, with 7 bases between them. The CDR3: CTCSGTHSGNTLYF. CDR3 DNA (partial): TGCACCTGCAGTGGGACACATTCTGGAAATACGCTCTAT.

Turning to this clone: The gene names given are mouse names. From the germline J gene comes the end of the CDR3, since the read stops 1 residue before it. V gene TRBV26 combines with J gene TRBJ1-1; no firm D call. The CDR3 totals 14 residues. CDR1 and CDR2 from the germline V gene are KGHPV and FQNQEV (reference sequence). V was trimmed by 5 bases and J by 0 bases, leaving 10 bases between them. CDR3 DNA (partial): TGTGCCAGCAGTACCCGGGGTCCAAACACAGAAGTCTTC. Its protein product is CASSTRGPNTEVF. The whole CDR3 reads CASSTRGPNTEVFF.

Regarding this clone: Gene names follow the mouse nomenclature. The DNA ends 1 residue before the CDR3 does, and the rest of the CDR3 is filled in from the germline J gene. This chain links TRBV26 with TRBJ1-1; D ambiguous. Germline values: CDR1 KGHPV, CDR2 FQNQEV (reference sequence). Trimming took 5 bases from V and 1 from J, leaving 8 bases between them. The CDR3 loop spans 13 amino acids. The CDR3 reads CASSLQQNTEVFF. The sequenced CDR3 bases are TGTGCCAGCAGTTTACAACAAAACACAGAAGTCTTC.

To note about this clone: All gene names here are mouse names. The CDR3 is cut off 1 residue early in the read; its end comes from the germline J gene. This chain links TRBV26 with TRBJ1-3; 9 bases line up with TRBD1. The CDR3 is 15 amino acids. Germline values: CDR1 KGHPV, CDR2 FQNQEV (reference sequence). Trimming cost V 3 bases and J 3 bases; bases outside gene matches: 3. Partial CDR3 DNA: TGTGCCAGCAGTCTAGGACAGGGGAATGGAAATACGCTCTAT. Its translation is CASSLGQGNGNTLY. The full CDR3 sequence reads CASSLGQGNGNTLYF.

For this clone: Mouse gene names and germline throughout. Sequencing ends 1 residue short of the CDR3 end; the germline J gene provides the rest. The chain carries TRBV26 and TRBJ1-3, with TRBD1 matching 9 bases. The CDR3 is made up of 15 amino acids. Germline V lookup: CDR1 KGHPV, CDR2 FQNQEV (reference sequence). Trimming removed 5 bases from V and 0 bases from J; junction bases left unmatched: 2. Partial CDR3 DNA: TGTGCCAGCAGTTCGACAGGGGGTTCTGGAAATACGCTCTAT. As protein: CASSSTGGSGNTLY. The full CDR3 protein is CASSSTGGSGNTLYF.

A note on this clone: Gene names are mouse gene names. Read sequence stops 1 residue before the CDR3 end, and the germline J gene provides the missing end. V usage is TRBV15 and J usage is TRBJ2-1; either TRBD1 or TRBD2 may fit D (5 bases each). With 7 bases removed from V and 0 bases from J, the gap between germline ends came to 7 bases. CDR3 length: 13 amino acids. The germline V gene encodes CDR1 SGHND and CDR2 FRSKSL. The CDR3 bases that were read are TGTGCCAGCACCGGGACTAACTATGCTGAGCAGTTC. This codes for CASTGTNYAEQF. In full, the CDR3 reads CASTGTNYAEQFF. Using reference TRBV15 and TRBJ2-1 for the parts outside the CDR3, the full variable domain is DAGVTQTPRHEVAEKGQTIILKCEPVSGHNDLFWYRQTKIQGLELLSYFRSKSLMEDGGAFKDRFKAEMLNSSFSTLKIQPTEPKDSAVYLCASTGTNYAEQFFGPGTRLTVL.